The entry below gives a single TCR beta chain sequence along with its context. This entry belongs to a study of blood T cell repertoires in COVID-19. Overall study: Sites in the United States, Italy and Spain provided acute and convalescent COVID-19 samples.

Across over 20 US areas, participants ranged in age from about 18 to 100 years. Clones were read by immunoSEQ multiplex PCR, and TCRdb kept only the in-frame ones, dropping some. The table includes over 350,000 clones, 87% detected once. The CDR3 is 16 residues long. The germline CDR1 and CDR2 sequences are SGHRS and YFSETQ. Germline trimming cut 4 bases from V and 2 bases from J; bases unmatched to any gene: 5. This receptor was obtained from a woman aged 18-30 years with acute COVID-19. The sequencing sample was made of PBMCs or T cells enriched from blood (not recorded which). The rearrangement links TRBV5-1 to TRBJ2-5, with 13 bases fitting TRBD2. CDR3 DNA sequence: TGCGCCAGCAGCCTATGGACTAGCGGGGGTCAAGAGACCCAGTACTTC. Protein sequence: CASSLWTSGGQETQYF.